The clone carrying this T cell receptor beta chain was picked up a small number of times. Its specificity is not known. In each sample, at least 6 million PBMCs were isolated. Alongside a J-beta primer mix, a sample-barcoded 5' primer served in a second PCR lasting 7 to 11 cycles. Every sample returned 3 million or more CDR3-containing paired-end reads. TCRdb analysed the 5' RACE reads with MiXCR anew, one entry per CDR3 protein. The sample has 1.5 million to 2 million distinct CDR3 sequences, about 30% seen once. This sample is part of a study of blood T cells in healthy people across ages. Trimming cost V 2 bases and J 5 bases; bases outside gene matches: 4. The V gene's germline CDR1 is DFQATT and CDR2 SNEGSKA (reference sequence). The CDR3 runs 14 residues. Study results and caveats: Whereas aged donors had fewer naive CD4+ cells, long-lived donors had more of them and higher diversity.

The sequence derives from a woman between 25 and 40 years old in good health. V is TRBV20-1 and J is TRBJ2-3; 10 nucleotides agree with TRBD2. Material for sequencing was blood. The CDR3 nucleotides are TGCAGTGCTAGACTAGCGGGGGCACAAGATACGCAGTATTTT. This codes for CSARLAGAQDTQYF.